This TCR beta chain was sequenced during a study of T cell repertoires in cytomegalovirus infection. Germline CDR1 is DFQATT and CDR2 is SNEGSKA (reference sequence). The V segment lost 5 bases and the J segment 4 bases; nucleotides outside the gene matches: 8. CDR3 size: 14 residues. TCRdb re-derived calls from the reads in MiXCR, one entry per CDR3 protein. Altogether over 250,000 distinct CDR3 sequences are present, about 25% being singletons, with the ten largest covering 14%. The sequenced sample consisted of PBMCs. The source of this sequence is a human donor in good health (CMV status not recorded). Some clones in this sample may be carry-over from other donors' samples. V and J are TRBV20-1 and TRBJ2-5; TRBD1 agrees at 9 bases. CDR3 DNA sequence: TGCAGTGCTCCAGGACAGGGGCCATCAGAGACCCAGTACTTC. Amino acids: CSAPGQGPSETQYF.